The entry that follows covers one T cell receptor beta chain sequence. Its antigen is undetermined. This entry comes from a study of response to subunit inactivated influenza vaccine. TCRdb itself ran the RT-PCR reads through MiXCR, one entry per CDR3 protein. Here the sample spans about 530,000 distinct CDR3 sequences, 10% to 15% being singletons. Between the trimmed V and J ends, which lost 9 bases and 0 bases, there was a span of 14 bases. CDR1 and CDR2 (germline): MNHNS, SASEGT. The CDR3 covers 14 residues. Study results and limitations: The authors suggested that every seasonal influenza vaccination recruits few new T cells.

The starting material was PBMCs from blood, obtained about 6 weeks after vaccination. The sequence derives from a man aged 45-65 years who received an inactivated influenza vaccine. The J gene is TRBJ1-1, the V gene TRBV6-1; D gene unclear. The CDR3 loop reads CARLRRRMNTEAFF. The CDR3 DNA is TGTGCCAGGTTAAGGAGGAGAATGAACACTGAAGCTTTCTTT.